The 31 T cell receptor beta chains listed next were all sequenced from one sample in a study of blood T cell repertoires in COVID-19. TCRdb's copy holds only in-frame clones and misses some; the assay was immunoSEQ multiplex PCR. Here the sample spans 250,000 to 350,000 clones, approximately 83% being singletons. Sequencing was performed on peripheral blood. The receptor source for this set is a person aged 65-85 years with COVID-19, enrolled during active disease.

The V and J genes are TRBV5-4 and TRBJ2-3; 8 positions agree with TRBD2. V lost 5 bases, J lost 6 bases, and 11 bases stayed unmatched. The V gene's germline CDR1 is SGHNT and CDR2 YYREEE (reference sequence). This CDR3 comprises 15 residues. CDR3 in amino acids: CASSLAGGPKDTQYF. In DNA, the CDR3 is TGTGCCAGCAGTCTTGCGGGGGGCCCCAAGGATACGCAGTATTTT.

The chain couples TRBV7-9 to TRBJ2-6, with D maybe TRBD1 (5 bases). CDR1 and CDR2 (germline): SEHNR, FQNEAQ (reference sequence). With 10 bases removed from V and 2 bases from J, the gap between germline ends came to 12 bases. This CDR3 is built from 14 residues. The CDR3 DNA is TGTGCCACCACGTTGGGGCCTGGGGCCAACGTCCTGACTTTC. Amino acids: CATTLGPGANVLTF. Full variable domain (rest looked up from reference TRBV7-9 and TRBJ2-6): DTGVSQNPRHKITKRGQNVTFRCDPISEHNRLYWYRQTLGQGPEFLTYFQNEAQLEKSRLLSDRFSAERPKGSFSTLEIQRTEQGDSAMYLCATTLGPGANVLTFGAGSRLTVL.

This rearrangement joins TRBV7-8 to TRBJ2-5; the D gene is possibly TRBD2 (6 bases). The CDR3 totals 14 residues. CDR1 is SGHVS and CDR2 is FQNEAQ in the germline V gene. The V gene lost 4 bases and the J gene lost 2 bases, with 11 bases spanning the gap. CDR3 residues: CASSSTGVQETQYF. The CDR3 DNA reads TGTGCCAGCAGCTCCACGGGGGTACAAGAGACCCAGTACTTC.

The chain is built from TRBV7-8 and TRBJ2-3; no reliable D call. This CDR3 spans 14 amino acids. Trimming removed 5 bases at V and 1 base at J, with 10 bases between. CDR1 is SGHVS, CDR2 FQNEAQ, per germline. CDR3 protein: CASSMGRRTDTQYF. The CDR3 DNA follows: TGTGCCAGCAGCATGGGCAGGCGCACAGATACGCAGTATTTT.

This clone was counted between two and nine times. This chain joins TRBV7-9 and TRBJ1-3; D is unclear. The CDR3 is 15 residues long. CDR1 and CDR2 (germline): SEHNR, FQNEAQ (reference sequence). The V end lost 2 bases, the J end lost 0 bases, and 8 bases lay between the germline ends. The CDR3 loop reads CASSLTGNSGNTIYF. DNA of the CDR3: TGTGCCAGCAGCTTAACGGGGAACTCTGGAAACACCATATATTTT. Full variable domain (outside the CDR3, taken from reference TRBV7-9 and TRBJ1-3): DTGVSQNPRHKITKRGQNVTFRCDPISEHNRLYWYRQTLGQGPEFLTYFQNEAQLEKSRLLSDRFSAERPKGSFSTLEIQRTEQGDSAMYLCASSLTGNSGNTIYFGEGSWLTVV.

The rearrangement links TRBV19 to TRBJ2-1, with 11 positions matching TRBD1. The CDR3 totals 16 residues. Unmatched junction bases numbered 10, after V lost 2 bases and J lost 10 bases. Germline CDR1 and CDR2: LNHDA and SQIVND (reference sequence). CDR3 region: CASSILMGQGVWEQFF. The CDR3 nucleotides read TGTGCCAGTAGTATATTAATGGGACAGGGGGTTTGGGAGCAGTTCTTC.

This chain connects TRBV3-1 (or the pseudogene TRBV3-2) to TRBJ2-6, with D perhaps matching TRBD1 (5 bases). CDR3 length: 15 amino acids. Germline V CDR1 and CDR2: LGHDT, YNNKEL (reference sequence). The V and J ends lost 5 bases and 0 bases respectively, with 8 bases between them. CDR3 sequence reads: CASSNRNSGANVLTF. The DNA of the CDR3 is TGTGCCAGCAGCAACAGGAACTCTGGGGCCAACGTCCTGACTTTC.

DNA of the CDR3: TGTGCCAGCAGCGTCGGACAGGTTAATGGAAACACCATATATTTT. Amino acids: CASSVGQVNGNTIYF. The chain is built from TRBV9 and TRBJ1-3; 7 bases agree with TRBD1. V gave up 2 bases and J gave up 3 bases; unmatched junction bases: 5. The CDR3 covers 15 residues. CDR1 and CDR2 from the germline V gene are SGDLS and YYNGEE.

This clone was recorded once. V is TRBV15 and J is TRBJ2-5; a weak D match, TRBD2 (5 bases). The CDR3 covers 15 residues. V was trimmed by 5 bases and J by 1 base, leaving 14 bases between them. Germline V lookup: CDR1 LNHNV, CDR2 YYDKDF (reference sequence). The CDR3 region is CATSAQSGIQETQYF. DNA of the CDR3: TGTGCCACCAGCGCCCAGTCGGGGATCCAAGAGACCCAGTACTTC. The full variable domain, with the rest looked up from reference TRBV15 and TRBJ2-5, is DAMVIQNPRYQVTQFGKPVTLSCSQTLNHNVMYWYQQKSSQAPKLLFHYYDKDFNNEADTPDNFQSRRPNTSFCFLDIRSPGLGDTAMYLCATSAQSGIQETQYFGPGTRLLVL.

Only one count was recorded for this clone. In nucleotides, the CDR3 is TGTGCCAGCAGGCACTACCCACCACAGGGGGCGACAGGCTATGGCTACACCTTC. It translates to CASRHYPPQGATGYGYTF. The V and J genes are TRBV28 and TRBJ1-2, with TRBD1 matching 9 bases. Germline V lookup: CDR1 MDHEN, CDR2 SYDVKM. This CDR3 spans 18 amino acids. J lost 4 bases, V lost 6 bases, and 18 bases had no gene match.

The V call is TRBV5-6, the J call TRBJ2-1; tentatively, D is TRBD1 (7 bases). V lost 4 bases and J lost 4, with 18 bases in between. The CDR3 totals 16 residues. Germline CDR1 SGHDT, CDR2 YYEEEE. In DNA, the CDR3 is TGTGCCAGCAGCGTCAGGGGGGCCTGGGTATACAATGAGCAGTTCTTC. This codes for CASSVRGAWVYNEQFF.

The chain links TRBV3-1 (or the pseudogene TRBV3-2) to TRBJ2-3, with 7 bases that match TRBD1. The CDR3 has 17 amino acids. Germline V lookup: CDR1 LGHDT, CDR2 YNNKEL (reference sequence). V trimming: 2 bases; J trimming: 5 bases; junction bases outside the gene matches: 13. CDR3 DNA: TGTGCCAGCAGCCAAACCGGGACAGCGTCCCGGGTAGATACGCAGTATTTT. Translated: CASSQTGTASRVDTQYF.

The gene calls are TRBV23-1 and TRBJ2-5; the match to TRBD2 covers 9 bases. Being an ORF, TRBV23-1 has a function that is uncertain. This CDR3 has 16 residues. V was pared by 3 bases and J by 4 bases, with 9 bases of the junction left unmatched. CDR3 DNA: TGCGCCAGCAGTCATACCTTAGCGGGGGAGAGAGAGACCCAGTACTTC. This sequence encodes CASSHTLAGERETQYF.

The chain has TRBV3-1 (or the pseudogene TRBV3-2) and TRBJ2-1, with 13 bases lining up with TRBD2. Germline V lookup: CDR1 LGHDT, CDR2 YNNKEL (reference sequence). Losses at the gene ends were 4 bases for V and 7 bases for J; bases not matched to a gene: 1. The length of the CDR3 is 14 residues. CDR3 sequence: CASSPGLAGNEQFF. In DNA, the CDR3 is TGTGCCAGCAGCCCGGGACTAGCGGGAAATGAGCAGTTCTTC.

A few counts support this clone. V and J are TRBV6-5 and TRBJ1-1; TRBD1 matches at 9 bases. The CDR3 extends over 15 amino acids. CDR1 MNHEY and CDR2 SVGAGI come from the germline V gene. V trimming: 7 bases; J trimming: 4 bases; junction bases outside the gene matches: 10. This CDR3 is CASIGTGFRRTEAFF. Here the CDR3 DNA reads TGTGCCAGCATAGGGACAGGGTTCCGACGCACTGAAGCTTTCTTT.

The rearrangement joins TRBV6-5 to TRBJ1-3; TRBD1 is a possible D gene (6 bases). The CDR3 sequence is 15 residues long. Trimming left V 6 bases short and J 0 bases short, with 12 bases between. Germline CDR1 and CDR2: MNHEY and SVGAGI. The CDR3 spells CASRTGFYSGNTIYF. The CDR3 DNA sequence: TGTGCCAGCAGAACAGGGTTTTACTCTGGAAACACCATATATTTT.

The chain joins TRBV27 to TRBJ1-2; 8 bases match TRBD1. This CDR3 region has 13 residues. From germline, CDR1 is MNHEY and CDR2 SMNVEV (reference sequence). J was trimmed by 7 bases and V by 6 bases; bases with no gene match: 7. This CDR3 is CASSSGGYGGYTF. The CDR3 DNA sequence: TGTGCCAGCAGCTCAGGGGGCTACGGTGGCTACACCTTC.

For the CDR3, the DNA is TGTGCCAGCAGCCCCTCGAATCTAGGCTTGTACGAGCAGTACTTC. It is translated as CASSPSNLGLYEQYF. The chain recombines TRBV7-2 with TRBJ2-7, with D hard to call. V lost 5 bases and J 4 bases, leaving 18 bases between the germline ends. This CDR3 has 15 amino acids. Per the germline V gene, CDR1 is SGHTA and CDR2 is FQGNSA.

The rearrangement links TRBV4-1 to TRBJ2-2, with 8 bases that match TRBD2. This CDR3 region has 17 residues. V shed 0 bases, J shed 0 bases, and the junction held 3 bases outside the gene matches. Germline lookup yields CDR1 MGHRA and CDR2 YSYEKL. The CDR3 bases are TGCGCCAGCAGCCAAGATCGGGAGGGGGCGAACACCGGGGAGCTGTTTTTT. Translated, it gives CASSQDREGANTGELFF.

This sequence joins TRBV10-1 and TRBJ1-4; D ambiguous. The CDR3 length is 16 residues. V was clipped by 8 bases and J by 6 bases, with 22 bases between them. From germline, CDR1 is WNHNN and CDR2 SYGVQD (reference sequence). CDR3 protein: CASAPETVLLYEKLFF. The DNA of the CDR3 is TGCGCCAGCGCCCCGGAGACCGTCCTATTGTATGAAAAACTGTTTTTT.

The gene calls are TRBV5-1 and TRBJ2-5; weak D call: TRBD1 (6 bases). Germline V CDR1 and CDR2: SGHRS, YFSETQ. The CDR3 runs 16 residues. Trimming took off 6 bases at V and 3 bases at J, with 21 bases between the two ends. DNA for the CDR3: TGCGCCAGCACTCCCCTTGTGCAACAGGGCGAAGAGACCCAGTACTTC. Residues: CASTPLVQQGEETQYF.

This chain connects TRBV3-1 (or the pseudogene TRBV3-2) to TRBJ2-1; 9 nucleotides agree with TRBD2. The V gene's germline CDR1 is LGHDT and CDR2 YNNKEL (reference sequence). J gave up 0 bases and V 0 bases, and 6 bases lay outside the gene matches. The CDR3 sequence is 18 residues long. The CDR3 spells CASSQDSSGRPSYNEQFF. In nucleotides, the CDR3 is TGTGCCAGCAGCCAAGATTCGAGCGGGAGGCCCTCCTACAATGAGCAGTTCTTC.

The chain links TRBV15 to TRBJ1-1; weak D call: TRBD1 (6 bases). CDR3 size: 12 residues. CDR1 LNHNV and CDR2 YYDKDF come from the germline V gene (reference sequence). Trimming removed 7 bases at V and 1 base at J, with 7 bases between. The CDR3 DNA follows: TGTGCCACCACAGGGGAGAACACTGAAGCTTTCTTT. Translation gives CATTGENTEAFF.

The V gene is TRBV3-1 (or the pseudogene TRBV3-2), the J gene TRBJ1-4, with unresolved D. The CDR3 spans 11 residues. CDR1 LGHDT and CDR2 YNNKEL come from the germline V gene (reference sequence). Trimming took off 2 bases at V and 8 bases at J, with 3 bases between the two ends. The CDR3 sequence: CASSQIEKLFF. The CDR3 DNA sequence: TGTGCCAGCAGCCAAATAGAAAAACTGTTTTTT.

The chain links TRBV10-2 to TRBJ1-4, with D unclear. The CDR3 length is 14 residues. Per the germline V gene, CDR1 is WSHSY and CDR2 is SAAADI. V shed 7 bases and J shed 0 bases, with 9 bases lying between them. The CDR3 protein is CASTDSATNEKLFF. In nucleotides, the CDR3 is TGCGCCAGCACGGACTCTGCAACTAATGAAAAACTGTTTTTT.

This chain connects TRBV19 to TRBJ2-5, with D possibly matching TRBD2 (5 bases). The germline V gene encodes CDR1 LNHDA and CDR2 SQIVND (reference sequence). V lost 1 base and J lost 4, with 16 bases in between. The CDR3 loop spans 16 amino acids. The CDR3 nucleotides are TGTGCCAGTAGTATAGTGTCAGTTGTTGGGAGAGAGACCCAGTACTTC. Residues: CASSIVSVVGRETQYF.

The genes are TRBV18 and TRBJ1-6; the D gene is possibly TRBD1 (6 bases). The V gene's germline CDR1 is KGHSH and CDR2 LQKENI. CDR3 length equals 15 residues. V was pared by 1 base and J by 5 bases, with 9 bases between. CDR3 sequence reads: CASSPLQGNNSPLHF. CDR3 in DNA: TGTGCCAGCTCACCACTACAGGGTAATAATTCACCCCTCCACTTT.

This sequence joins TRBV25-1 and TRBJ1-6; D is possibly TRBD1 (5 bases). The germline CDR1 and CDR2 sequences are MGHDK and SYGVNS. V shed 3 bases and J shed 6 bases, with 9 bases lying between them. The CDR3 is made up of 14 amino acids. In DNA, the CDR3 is TGTGCCAGCAGTGAGGGGGGTAGTAATTCACCCCTCCACTTT. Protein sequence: CASSEGGSNSPLHF.

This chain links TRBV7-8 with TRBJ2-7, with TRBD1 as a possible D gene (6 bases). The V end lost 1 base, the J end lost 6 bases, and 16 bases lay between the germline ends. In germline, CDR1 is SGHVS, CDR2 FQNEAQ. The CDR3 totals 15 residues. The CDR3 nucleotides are TGTGCCAGCAGCTTAGATCCCCGGGACAACTTCGAGCAGTACTTC. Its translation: CASSLDPRDNFEQYF.

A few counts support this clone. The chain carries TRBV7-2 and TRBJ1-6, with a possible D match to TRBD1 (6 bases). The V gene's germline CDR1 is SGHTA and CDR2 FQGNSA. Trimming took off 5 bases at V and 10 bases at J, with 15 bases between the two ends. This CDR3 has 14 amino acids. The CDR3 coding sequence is TGTGCCAGCAGCCCGGACAGATGGAACTCACCCCTCCACTTT. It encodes CASSPDRWNSPLHF.

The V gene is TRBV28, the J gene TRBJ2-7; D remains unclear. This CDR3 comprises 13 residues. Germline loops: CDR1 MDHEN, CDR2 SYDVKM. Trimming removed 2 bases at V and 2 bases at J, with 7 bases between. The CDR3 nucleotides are TGTGCCAGCAGTTTAGGCCGCACCTACGAGCAGTACTTC. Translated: CASSLGRTYEQYF.